The 20 T cell receptor beta chains below come from one sample, sequenced in a study of shared clonotypes between healthy human individuals. CD45RO-negative CD8 cells positively selected for CCR7 made up the naive population, which excluded terminally differentiated effector memory CD45RA+ cells. The table came from immunoSEQ multiplex PCR; TCRdb's copy has only in-frame clones and leaves some out. The data contain some 2 million clones, 85% to 95% of them singletons. The material sequenced was naive CD8+ T cells sorted from blood. These TCRs come from a man between 18 and 35 years old in good health.

CDR3 in amino acids: CASSVGTGALTEAFF. The CDR3 coding sequence is TGTGCCAGCAGTGTTGGGACAGGGGCTTTAACTGAAGCTTTCTTT. This chain links TRBV6-1 with TRBJ1-1; 10 nucleotides match TRBD1. Germline V lookup: CDR1 MNHNS, CDR2 SASEGT. This CDR3 has 15 amino acids. J lost 5 bases, V lost 4 bases, and 7 bases had no gene match.

The chain employs TRBV5-4 and TRBJ1-1; 7 nucleotides align to TRBD1. V trimming: 4 bases; J trimming: 5 bases; junction bases outside the gene matches: 8. CDR1 and CDR2 (germline): SGHNT, YYREEE (reference sequence). The length of the CDR3 is 14 residues. The CDR3 is CASSVGTVGTEAFF. The CDR3 region has the DNA TGTGCCAGCAGCGTAGGGACAGTTGGAACTGAAGCTTTCTTT.

The chain employs TRBV28 and TRBJ1-2; D is uncertain. V was pared by 6 bases and J by 1 base, with 18 bases between. The CDR3 totals 16 residues. From germline, CDR1 is MDHEN and CDR2 SYDVKM. The CDR3 protein is CASSSDGLAINYGYTF. For the CDR3, the DNA is TGTGCCAGCAGCTCCGATGGGCTGGCGATTAACTATGGCTACACCTTC.

This chain uses TRBV6-5 with TRBJ2-7; 8 bases agree with TRBD1. Germline CDR1 is MNHEY and CDR2 is SVGAGI. Losses at the gene ends were 8 bases for V and 5 bases for J; bases not matched to a gene: 11. CDR3 length: 14 residues. CDR3 sequence reads: CASLPYQGADEQYF. CDR3 bases: TGTGCCAGCCTCCCGTACCAGGGGGCCGACGAGCAGTACTTC.

The chain links TRBV7-2 to TRBJ2-7, with TRBD2 as a possible D gene (5 bases). V lost 5 bases to trimming and J lost 4 bases, with 18 bases between them. CDR1 and CDR2 from the germline V gene are SGHTA and FQGNSA. The CDR3 is 15 residues long. CDR3 region: CASSPSAERRYEQYF. DNA of the CDR3: TGTGCCAGCAGCCCATCGGCGGAGAGGAGGTACGAGCAGTACTTC.

The chain recombines TRBV28 with TRBJ2-7; 7 nucleotides line up with TRBD1. Germline V gene sequence: CDR1 MDHEN, CDR2 SYDVKM. CDR3 length equals 14 residues. Unmatched junction bases numbered 6, after V lost 4 bases and J lost 3 bases. The CDR3 protein is CASSWVAGGYEQYF. In DNA, the CDR3 is TGTGCCAGCAGTTGGGTAGCAGGGGGCTACGAGCAGTACTTC.

This sequence joins TRBV29-1 and TRBJ2-7; 9 bases align to TRBD2. CDR3 length equals 13 residues. J gave up 3 bases and V 3 bases, and 3 bases lay outside the gene matches. The germline V gene encodes CDR1 SQVTM and CDR2 ANQGSEA. The CDR3 loop reads CSVDLAGHYEQYF. The CDR3 bases are TGCAGCGTTGATCTAGCGGGGCACTACGAGCAGTACTTC.

The chain combines TRBV9 with TRBJ2-7; D is unresolved. CDR1 and CDR2 from the germline V gene are SGDLS and YYNGEE. This CDR3 spans 13 amino acids. V was clipped by 7 bases and J by 2 bases, with 13 bases between them. CDR3 protein: CASGSGATYEQYF. DNA for the CDR3: TGTGCCAGCGGTTCAGGCGCTACCTACGAGCAGTACTTC.

A single count supports this clone. V and J are TRBV5-5 and TRBJ2-1, with D possibly TRBD2 on 6 matching bases. The CDR3 is 13 residues long. V was shortened by 4 bases and J by 9 bases, with 14 bases between the two germline ends. Germline V gives CDR1 SGHKS, CDR2 YYEKEE (reference sequence). The CDR3 loop is CASSPEGRAEQFF. CDR3 bases: TGTGCCAGCAGCCCGGAGGGCCGTGCTGAGCAGTTCTTC.

CDR3 nucleotides: TGCAGCGGCGGACTAGTGGGGACAGATACGCAGTATTTT. Its protein product is CSGGLVGTDTQYF. The chain is built from TRBV29-1 and TRBJ2-3; 7 bases align to TRBD2. CDR1 SQVTM and CDR2 ANQGSEA come from the germline V gene. This CDR3 has 13 residues. The V segment lost 7 bases and the J segment 3 bases; nucleotides outside the gene matches: 7.

The V gene is TRBV27, the J gene TRBJ1-4, with TRBD1 matching over 8 bases. V trimming: 6 bases; J trimming: 7 bases; junction bases outside the gene matches: 10. Germline V CDR1 and CDR2: MNHEY, SMNVEV (reference sequence). This CDR3 contains 15 residues. The CDR3 here is CASRAIRGLGEKLFF. DNA for the CDR3: TGTGCCAGCAGGGCCATCAGGGGGCTGGGTGAAAAACTGTTTTTT. The variable domain in full, completed from reference TRBV27 and TRBJ1-4, reads EAQVTQNPRYLITVTGKKLTVTCSQNMNHEYMSWYRQDPGLGLRQIYYSMNVEVTDKGDVPEGYKVSRKEKRNFPLILESPSPNQTSLYFCASRAIRGLGEKLFFGSGTQLSVL.

The genes are TRBV13 and TRBJ1-6; 7 bases line up with TRBD1. Looked up from germline, CDR1 is PRHDT and CDR2 is FYEKMQ (reference sequence). The CDR3 is 20 amino acids. The junction had 26 bases not matched to a gene; V was cut back by 5 bases and J by 10 bases. The CDR3 DNA sequence: TGTGCCAGCAGCCCATCTTTAGACAGGGCAGAGAAAATGGAAGCCTCACCCCTCCACTTT. Encoded protein: CASSPSLDRAEKMEASPLHF.

The chain links TRBV6-1 to TRBJ2-1; 10 positions match TRBD2. Per the germline V gene, CDR1 is MNHNS and CDR2 is SASEGT. J gave up 3 bases and V 8 bases, and 7 bases lay outside the gene matches. This CDR3 is 15 amino acids long. CDR3 nucleotide sequence: TGTGCCAGCGACAAACTAGCGGGACACTACAATGAGCAGTTCTTC. Amino acid sequence: CASDKLAGHYNEQFF.

This clone was counted once. Here the CDR3 DNA reads TGTGCCAGCAGCGGAGAGGCGAATCAAGTTGAAGCTTTCTTT. It codes for CASSGEANQVEAFF. This rearrangement joins TRBV7-9 to TRBJ1-1; D is unclear. In germline, CDR1 is SEHNR, CDR2 FQNEAQ (reference sequence). The ends were cut back, 5 bases at V and 7 bases at J, with 17 bases in the middle. The CDR3 has 14 residues.

V usage is TRBV28 and J usage is TRBJ1-4; no reliable D call. The CDR3 has 13 amino acids. Germline V CDR1 and CDR2: MDHEN, SYDVKM. V was cut by 3 bases and J by 8 bases, with 10 bases left in between. The CDR3 spells CASSFSIREKLFF. The CDR3, as DNA: TGTGCCAGCAGTTTCTCTATACGGGAAAAACTGTTTTTT.

The genes are TRBV19 and TRBJ2-3, with a weak D call TRBD2 (7 bases). V was cut by 3 bases and J by 3 bases, with 13 bases left in between. The CDR3 contains 15 residues. The germline CDR1 and CDR2 sequences are LNHDA and SQIVND (reference sequence). The CDR3, as DNA: TGTGCCAGTAGTATGGTGGGGGGGCCGACAGATACGCAGTATTTT. Amino acid sequence: CASSMVGGPTDTQYF.

In regard to this clone: Other DNA sequences of this sample code for an identical CDR3. The rearrangement joins TRBV9 to TRBJ2-3, with a tentative D call TRBD2 (5 bases). CDR3 length: 13 amino acids. Germline V lookup: CDR1 SGDLS, CDR2 YYNGEE. V was trimmed by 4 bases and J by 1 base, leaving 7 bases between them. The CDR3 DNA sequence: TGTGCCAGCAGCCCCGGGGGCACAGATACGCAGTATTTT. Its protein product is CASSPGGTDTQYF.

This clone came up once. The chain couples TRBV10-3 to TRBJ2-7, with 10 positions matching TRBD1. Germline CDR1 ENHRY, CDR2 SYGVKD. There are 16 residues in the CDR3. V was pared by 3 bases and J by 4 bases, with 9 bases of the junction left unmatched. Here the CDR3 DNA reads TGTGCCATCAGTGACCCCGGGACAGGGGAGGAGTACGAGCAGTACTTC. Translation gives CAISDPGTGEEYEQYF.

The rearrangement joins TRBV25-1 to TRBJ2-7; no reliable D call. This CDR3 comprises 15 residues. The V gene lost 5 bases and the J gene lost 0 bases, with 14 bases spanning the gap. Germline values: CDR1 MGHDK, CDR2 SYGVNS. In DNA form, the CDR3 reads TGTGCCAGCAGTAACCACGAGACGGTCTCCTACGAGCAGTACTTC. Translating gives CASSNHETVSYEQYF.

This chain connects TRBV10-3 to TRBJ2-2, with TRBD2 identical over 11 bases. The CDR3 runs to 17 residues. The J segment lost 1 base and the V segment lost 4 bases, leaving 5 bases of the junction unmatched. From germline, CDR1 is ENHRY and CDR2 SYGVKD. In DNA form, the CDR3 reads TGTGCCATCAGTGCCGGGGGACTAGCGGAGAACACCGGGGAGCTGTTTTTT. This encodes CAISAGGLAENTGELFF.